This section outlines one T cell receptor delta chain sequence together with its context. In this sample, this clone turned up a few times. It lacks a known antigen. No much larger clone exists at a distance of one base, and base qualities are not known. These data come from a study of Vδ1+ human thymocytes listed by TCRdb under 2018. About the investigation overall: mRNA-level TRG and TRD CDR3 repertoires of highly purified Vdelta1+ thymocytes from young children were characterised as a data resource. Earlier work had validated the multiplex-based CDR3 amplicon strategy against 5'RACE-based methods for generating CDR3 amplicons.

Thymic samples were depleted of alphabeta T cells, then CD3+ TCRVdelta1+ TCRVdelta2- thymocytes were FACS-sorted. The purity of the sorted Vdelta1+ thymocytes fell between about 98% and 99.6%. Thymic specimens came from roughly eight paediatric patients undergoing corrective cardiac surgery, aged from roughly 5 days to 16 months. Thymic tissue was dispersed, and mononuclear cells were isolated on a Histopaque-1077 density gradient. Staining used anti-TCRVdelta1 clone TS8.2, anti-TCRVdelta2 clone B6, anti-CD3 clone HIT3a and anti-TCRalphabeta clone IP26 antibodies. V is reduced by 0 bases and J by 1 base, leaving a spacing of 12 bases between them. The germline V gene supplies CDR1 TSWWSYY and CDR2 QGS. Including the terminal cysteine and phenylalanine, the CDR3 comprises 16 residues. Only the CDR3 DNA is retained, 48 bases long and in frame from the first base. RNA extraction was performed with the RNeasy mini kit, and reverse transcription was done with Superscript III. Multiplex PCR was used to generate CDR3 amplicons, with pooled V-gene forward primers and a constant-region reverse primer carrying Illumina adaptor overhangs. After gel purification, amplicons were indexed with Nextera index primers over roughly 8 extra PCR cycles and were then purified with AMPure XP beads. Sequencing of the libraries was done on an Illumina MiSeq using paired-end 250 bp reads, dual indexing and a roughly 19% PhiX spike-in. The authors' pipeline ran thus. Reads were quality checked with FastQC, and TRG read pairs were merged with ea-utils fastq-join. IMGT/HighV-QUEST was used to annotate the sequences, only productive sequences with an unambiguous V-gene assignment were kept, and clonotypes were defined as sequences sharing an identical CDR3 sequence. For downstream analysis, VDJtools 1.1.1, tcR 2.2.3, Treemap and vegan Shannon diversity in R 3.4.4 were used. Public reads were reanalyzed in TCRdb with CATT, and rows carrying the same DNA were merged afterwards. TCRdb's processing, not the study's, gives the V and J calls here. For this sample there are 22,000 or so delta-chain clones; roughly 8% appear just once. The ten largest clones add up to 0.8% to 1% of the sample.

Study-wide findings and limitations: Because unexpected Vdelta2 sequences could lead to misinterpretation of bulk repertoire data, the authors recommended using highly purified populations and validating at the single-cell level. Donors did not cluster by age or sex, so the analyses were not stratified by age or sex. Even though sort purity was high, around 19% of thymic TRD sequences were Vdelta2 (and few were Vdelta3), which was not the case for the peripheral blood Vdelta1+ controls. Unlike the oligoclonal repertoires in peripheral blood, the thymic TRG and TRD repertoires appeared highly polyclonal, with Gaussian CDR3 length distributions. Many TRG clonotypes were shared between donors (up to about 6.9x10^3), whereas TRD repertoires were essentially private (max about 120 shared).

The sequenced sample was Vdelta1+ gamma-delta thymocytes from the thymus. What the cell subset or site label conveys for this sample: FACS-sorted CD3+ TCRalphabeta- TCRVdelta1+ TCRVdelta2- thymocytes. This clonotype originated in a child younger than two who had congenital heart surgery. Recombination linked TRDV1 to TRDJ1; TRDD3 is a weak D gene call, 5 bases matching. CDR3 sequence: CALGELSRGTTDKLIF. The nucleotides are TGTGCTCTTGGGGAACTCTCTCGGGGAACCACCGATAAACTCATCTTT.